Listed here are 29 T cell receptor beta chains from one sample, sequenced in a study of monozygotic twins with inflammatory bowel disease (dated by TCRdb to the late 2010s). The method behind the library was 5' RACE. The sequencer was an Illumina HiSeq 2500. TCRdb reanalyzed the reads, keeping one entry per CDR3 protein sequence and omitting DNA. Per the sample table, the count is 310,000 or so distinct CDR3 sequences. Jointly, the top ten make up roughly 2% of the sample. The source material was blood. These receptors all come from a human donor with ulcerative colitis or Crohn's disease, or a healthy co-twin of an affected twin (not recorded which).

The chain couples TRBV6-6 to TRBJ2-1; TCRdb designates TRBD2, a call that cannot be tested without DNA. This CDR3 contains 14 residues. Germline CDR1 reads MNHNY; CDR2 reads SVGAGI (reference sequence). The CDR3 reads CASLQREGLNEQFF.

V usage is TRBV20-1 and J usage is TRBJ1-2; checking the TCRdb D call of TRBD1 is not possible without DNA. The germline CDR1 and CDR2 sequences are DFQATT and SNEGSKA (reference sequence). The CDR3 length is 14 residues. This CDR3 is CSALTGQENYGYTF.

V is TRBV28 and J is TRBJ2-1; with no DNA, the TCRdb D assignment of TRBD1 cannot be verified. Germline V gene sequence: CDR1 MDHEN, CDR2 SYDVKM. This CDR3 has 14 amino acids. The CDR3 reads CASSPGTMYNEQFF. Using reference TRBV28 and TRBJ2-1 for the parts outside the CDR3, the full variable domain is DVKVTQSSRYLVKRTGEKVFLECVQDMDHENMFWYRQDPGLGLRLIYFSYDVKMKEKGDIPEGYSVSREKKERFSLILESASTNQTSMYLCASSPGTMYNEQFFGPGTRLTVL.

This sequence joins TRBV10-3 and TRBJ2-5. Germline CDR1 and CDR2: ENHRY and SYGVKD. This CDR3 is 12 amino acids long. The CDR3 spells CAISEGMETQYF.

The genes are TRBV7-6 and TRBJ1-5; TCRdb's assignment of TRBD1 cannot be checked, as there is no DNA. This CDR3 contains 17 residues. The germline V gene encodes CDR1 SGHVS and CDR2 FNYEAQ. CDR3 residues: CASSLAGGKESNQPQHF.

The chain has TRBV7-9 and TRBJ2-1; the TCRdb call, TRBD1, lacks DNA for checking. Germline V gives CDR1 SEHNR, CDR2 FQNEAQ (reference sequence). This CDR3 spans 12 amino acids. The CDR3 region is CASSSRQAEQFF.

The chain combines TRBV10-3 with TRBJ2-4; TCRdb selects TRBD1, and the lack of DNA leaves this call unchecked. The CDR3 loop spans 16 amino acids. Germline values: CDR1 ENHRY, CDR2 SYGVKD. The CDR3 is CAISEQVVLAKNIQYF.

The rearrangement links TRBV5-4 to TRBJ1-1; TCRdb gives TRBD1 as the D gene, but with no DNA this cannot be confirmed. This CDR3 comprises 13 residues. Germline CDR1 is SGHNT and CDR2 is YYREEE (reference sequence). The CDR3 sequence is CASSAIRDGEAFF.

J is TRBJ2-3 and V is TRBV7-2; the TCRdb D gene call, TRBD2, has no DNA to confirm it. CDR3 length equals 15 residues. CDR1 and CDR2 (germline): SGHTA, FQGNSA. The CDR3 protein is CASSRGAGVADTQYF.

The chain joins TRBV15 to TRBJ1-2; no DNA is available, so the TRBD1 call from TCRdb remains unchecked. The germline V gene encodes CDR1 LNHNV and CDR2 YYDKDF (reference sequence). CDR3 length equals 14 residues. CDR3 amino acids: CATSRDLQALGYTF.

The V call is TRBV5-1, the J call TRBJ2-1; with no DNA, the TCRdb D assignment of TRBD1 cannot be verified. This CDR3 contains 15 residues. The germline V gene encodes CDR1 SGHRS and CDR2 YFSETQ. The CDR3 here is CASSSGPSGGNEQFF.

The chain employs TRBV3-1 and TRBJ2-7; TCRdb gives TRBD2 as the D gene, but with no DNA this cannot be confirmed. This CDR3 has 14 residues. Germline V gives CDR1 LGHDT, CDR2 YNNKEL (reference sequence). The CDR3 region is CASSPKGSGREQYF.

The chain uses TRBV10-3 and TRBJ2-2; lacking DNA, the TRBD2 call made by TCRdb goes unchecked. CDR1 and CDR2 from the germline V gene are ENHRY and SYGVKD. The CDR3 is 15 residues long. The CDR3 sequence: CAISPLAGYEGELFF.

The gene calls are TRBV20-1 and TRBJ2-1; as DNA is missing, the TRBD2 call by TCRdb cannot be tested. This CDR3 contains 16 residues. CDR1 DFQATT and CDR2 SNEGSKA come from the germline V gene (reference sequence). The CDR3 region is CSARVLGGASYNEQFF.

This chain links TRBV5-1 with TRBJ2-3. The CDR3 loop spans 11 amino acids. Germline CDR1 reads SGHRS; CDR2 reads YFSETQ. The CDR3 loop is CASTGTDTQYF.

The CDR3 region is CASSGRDNTEAFF. This rearrangement joins TRBV7-9 to TRBJ1-1; TCRdb names TRBD1, which stays unverified in the absence of DNA. This CDR3 is 13 amino acids long. Germline V gene data show CDR1 as SEHNR and CDR2 as FQNEAQ (reference sequence).

The chain recombines TRBV30 with TRBJ2-2; TCRdb outputs TRBD2, but without DNA this stays unchecked. CDR3 length: 14 amino acids. Germline values: CDR1 GTSNPN, CDR2 SVGIG (reference sequence). CDR3 region: CAWSVGLNTGELFF.

The rearrangement links TRBV5-6 to TRBJ1-1; as DNA is missing, the TRBD1 call by TCRdb cannot be tested. Germline V lookup: CDR1 SGHDT, CDR2 YYEEEE. The CDR3 length is 15 residues. CDR3 region: CASSLGDRSDTEAFF.

This sequence joins TRBV6-1 and TRBJ2-5; TCRdb outputs TRBD2, but without DNA this stays unchecked. The germline V gene has CDR1 MNHNS and CDR2 SASEGT. This CDR3 is 14 amino acids long. The CDR3 sequence: CASTAGGTEETQYF.

The V and J genes are TRBV14 and TRBJ2-2; TCRdb indicates TRBD2, and absent DNA this call remains unverified. Germline lookup yields CDR1 SGHDN and CDR2 FVKESK. This CDR3 contains 13 residues. This chain's CDR3 is CASKADFTGELFF.

J is TRBJ2-3 and V is TRBV6-1; the TCRdb D gene call, TRBD1, has no DNA to confirm it. Germline CDR1 reads MNHNS; CDR2 reads SASEGT. This CDR3 has 14 residues. CDR3 loop: CASRTTGGTDTQYF.

J is TRBJ2-1 and V is TRBV12-3 or TRBV12-4. The CDR3 consists of 13 residues. CDR3 in amino acids: CASSLARYNEQFF.

This rearrangement joins TRBV20-1 to TRBJ2-2; the D gene TCRdb calls, TRBD1, cannot be checked with no DNA. The CDR3 is 13 residues long. Germline V lookup: CDR1 DFQATT, CDR2 SNEGSKA (reference sequence). CDR3 residues: CSAQQGQTGELFF.

The J gene is TRBJ2-1, the V gene TRBV11-3. Germline lookup yields CDR1 SGHNT and CDR2 YENEEA. The CDR3 length is 15 residues. CDR3 residues: CASSSFSAHNNEQFF. The variable domain in full, completed from reference TRBV11-3 and TRBJ2-1, reads EAGVVQSPRYKIIEKKQPVAFWCNPISGHNTLYWYLQNLGQGPELLIRYENEEAVDDSQLPKDRFSAERLKGVDSTLKIQPAELGDSAVYLCASSSFSAHNNEQFFGPGTRLTVL.

The chain is built from TRBV11-2 and TRBJ2-1. The V gene's germline CDR1 is SGHAT and CDR2 FQNNGV. The CDR3 length is 14 residues. This CDR3 reads CASSLTGLRNEQFF.

The rearrangement joins TRBV5-1 to TRBJ2-1; TCRdb returns TRBD1, unconfirmable since there is no DNA. The germline gives CDR1 SGHRS, CDR2 YFSETQ. The CDR3 loop spans 15 amino acids. CDR3 region: CASSLEGGVRLEQFF.

The chain is built from TRBV11-1 and TRBJ2-3; TCRdb picks TRBD2, but there is no DNA to check that call. The germline CDR1 and CDR2 sequences are SGHAT and FQDESV (reference sequence). The CDR3 is 14 residues long. The CDR3 loop is CASTRTGGRDTQYF.

The gene calls are TRBV7-2 and TRBJ1-2. CDR1 and CDR2 from the germline V gene are SGHTA and FQGNSA. The CDR3 runs 14 residues. CDR3 amino acids: CASSLLGEEYGYTF.

The chain is built from TRBV12-3 or TRBV12-4 and TRBJ1-2; the D call of TRBD1 rests on TCRdb alone, since no DNA is present to check it. The CDR3 consists of 13 residues. The CDR3 is CASSYGTEVGYTF.